This TCR beta chain was sequenced in a study of tissue T cells after allogeneic stem cell transplantation. Regarding this clone: Its antigen is currently unknown.

Points from the study as a whole: Shared clones across patients were few; motif clustering revealed tissue-specific shared signatures. Limitations included a small, clinically heterogeneous cohort and limited sampling depth.

Enrolled prospectively were adult allogeneic hematopoietic cell transplant recipients whose graft-versus-host disease was steroid-refractory. All graft-versus-host disease patients had gastrointestinal involvement and received several lines of directed therapy. The germline V gene has CDR1 SNHLY and CDR2 FYNNEI. The CDR3 totals 12 residues. Trimming removed 9 bases from V and 2 bases from J; junction bases left unmatched: 3. Sequencing was performed with immunoSEQ multiplex PCR; in TCRdb, only in-frame clones are kept and a portion is missing. The sample has about 890 clones; around 50% are singletons.

This receptor was taken from a female patient aged 40-70 years with steroid-refractory graft-versus-host disease after an allogeneic stem cell transplant. Some T cells may originate from the graft donor. The chain is built from TRBV2 and TRBJ2-5; 7 bases align to TRBD2. The starting material was blood, obtained at autopsy. As DNA, the CDR3 is TGTGCCAGTCTGGGGGGGCAAGAGACCCAGTACTTC. This gives the protein CASLGGQETQYF.